This T cell receptor (beta chain) was obtained from a study of cytomegalovirus exposure and HLA in healthy donors. Some clones are missing from TCRdb's copy, which holds only in-frame ones; the method was immunoSEQ multiplex PCR. This sample carries more than 250,000 clones, around 87% of them seen once, and the ten largest clones take 1% to 1.5%. V was trimmed by 1 base and J by 7 bases, leaving 16 bases between them. Germline CDR1 reads LGHNA; CDR2 reads YNFKEQ. The CDR3 runs to 15 residues. Whole-study results and caveats: Reports showed the classifier diagnosing cytomegalovirus status with high specificity and sensitivity. Overall, around 160 TCR beta chains were annotated as cytomegalovirus-associated.

On this clone: Its antigen is currently unknown.

Donors were drawn from the approximately 120-subject validation cohort, separate from the approximately 700-subject first cohort. This TCR was recovered from a woman aged 30 to 39 in good health and CMV-seropositive. What was sequenced was PBMCs. The chain couples TRBV4-2 to TRBJ1-1; TRBD1 might be the D (5 bases). CDR3 amino acids: CASSQGNGGDVEAFF. CDR3 DNA: TGTGCCAGCAGCCAAGGGAACGGGGGGGACGTTGAAGCTTTCTTT.